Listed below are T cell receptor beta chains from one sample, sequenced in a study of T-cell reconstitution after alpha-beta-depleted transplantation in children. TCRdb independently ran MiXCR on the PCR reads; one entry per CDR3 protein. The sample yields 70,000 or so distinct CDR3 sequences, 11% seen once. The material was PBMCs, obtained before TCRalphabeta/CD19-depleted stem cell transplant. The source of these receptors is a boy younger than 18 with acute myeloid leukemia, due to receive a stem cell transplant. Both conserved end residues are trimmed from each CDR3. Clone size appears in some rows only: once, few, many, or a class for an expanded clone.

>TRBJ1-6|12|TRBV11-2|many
ASSLQGRNSPLH
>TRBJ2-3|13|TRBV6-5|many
ASSSLTGVTDTQY
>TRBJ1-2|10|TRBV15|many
ATSSDKYGYT
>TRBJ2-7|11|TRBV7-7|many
ASSIDRVNEQY
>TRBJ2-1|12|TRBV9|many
ASSVATGGHKQF
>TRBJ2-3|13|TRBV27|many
ASSSYVLTTDTQY
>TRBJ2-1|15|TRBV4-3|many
ASSQDYGGIPLNEQF
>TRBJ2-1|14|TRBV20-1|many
SAFPLAGSSYNEQF
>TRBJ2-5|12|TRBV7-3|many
ASSSTGLQETQY
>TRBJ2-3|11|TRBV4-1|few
ASSQGLTDTQY
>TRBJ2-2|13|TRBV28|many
ASTRGAGVPGELF
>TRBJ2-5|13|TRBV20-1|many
SAISPGGLQETQY
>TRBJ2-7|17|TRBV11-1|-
ASSFWALGNAKHSYEQY
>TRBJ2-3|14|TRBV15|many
ATSRDISGTTDTQY
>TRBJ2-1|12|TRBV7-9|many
ASSLLAVENEQF
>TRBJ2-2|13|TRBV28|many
ASSLPGPNTGELF